This T cell receptor beta chain was documented in a study of blood T cell repertoires in COVID-19. At the level of the study: Sample material is recorded as cDNA or gDNA derived from T cells, B-cell-depleted T cells, or PBMCs.

The germline V gene encodes CDR1 SGHNT and CDR2 YYREEE (reference sequence). There are 16 residues in the CDR3. V gave up 5 bases and J gave up 5 bases; unmatched junction bases: 9. Some clones are missing from TCRdb's copy, which holds only in-frame ones; the method was immunoSEQ multiplex PCR. The sample yields under 75,000 clones, over 70% seen once. This rearrangement joins TRBV5-4 to TRBJ2-5; 13 bases fit TRBD2. This receptor was identified in a human donor in a cohort sampled during active COVID-19. Sequenced sample: peripheral blood. As DNA, the CDR3 is TGTGCCAGCAGGTCAACTAGCGGGAGGGCCATGGAGACCCAGTACTTC. Translation: CASRSTSGRAMETQYF.